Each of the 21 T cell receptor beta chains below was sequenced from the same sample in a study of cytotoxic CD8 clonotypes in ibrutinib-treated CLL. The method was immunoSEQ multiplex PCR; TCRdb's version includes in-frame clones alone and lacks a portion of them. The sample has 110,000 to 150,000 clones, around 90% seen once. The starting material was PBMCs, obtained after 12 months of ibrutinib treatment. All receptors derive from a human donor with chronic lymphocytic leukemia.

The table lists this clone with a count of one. The CDR3 reads CASRPYGTVPDQPQHF. Here the CDR3 DNA reads TGTGCCAGCAGACCGTATGGGACAGTTCCCGATCAGCCCCAGCATTTT. The V gene is TRBV6-7, the J gene TRBJ1-5; 7 nucleotides agree with TRBD1. TRBV6-7 is an open reading frame, and its role is uncertain. Losses at the gene ends were 6 bases for V and 5 bases for J; bases not matched to a gene: 13. The CDR3 runs 16 residues.

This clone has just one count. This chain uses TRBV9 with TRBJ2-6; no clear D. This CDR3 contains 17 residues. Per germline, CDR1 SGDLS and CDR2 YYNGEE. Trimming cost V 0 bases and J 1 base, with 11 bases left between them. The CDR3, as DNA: TGTGCCAGCAGCGTAGGTGGGGTTATATCTGGGGCCAACGTCCTGACTTTC. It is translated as CASSVGGVISGANVLTF. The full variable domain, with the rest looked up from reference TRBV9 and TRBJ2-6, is DSGVTQTPKHLITATGQRVTLRCSPRSGDLSVYWYQQSLDQGLQFLIQYYNGEERAKGNILERFSAQQFPDLHSELNLSSLELGDSALYFCASSVGGVISGANVLTFGAGSRLTVL.

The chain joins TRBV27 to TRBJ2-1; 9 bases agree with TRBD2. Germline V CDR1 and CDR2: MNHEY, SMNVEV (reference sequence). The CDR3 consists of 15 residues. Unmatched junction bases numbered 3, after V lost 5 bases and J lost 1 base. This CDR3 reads CASSTSGRSYNEQFF. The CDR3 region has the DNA TGTGCCAGCAGTACGAGCGGGAGGTCCTACAATGAGCAGTTCTTC.

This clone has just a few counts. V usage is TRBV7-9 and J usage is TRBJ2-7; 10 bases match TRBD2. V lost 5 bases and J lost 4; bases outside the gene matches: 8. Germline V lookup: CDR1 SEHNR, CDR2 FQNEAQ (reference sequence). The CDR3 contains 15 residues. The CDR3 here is CASSTRLAGGYEQYF. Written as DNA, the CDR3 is TGTGCCAGCAGCACCCGACTAGCGGGTGGATACGAGCAGTACTTC. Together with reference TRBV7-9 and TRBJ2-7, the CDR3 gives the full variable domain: DTGVSQNPRHKITKRGQNVTFRCDPISEHNRLYWYRQTLGQGPEFLTYFQNEAQLEKSRLLSDRFSAERPKGSFSTLEIQRTEQGDSAMYLCASSTRLAGGYEQYFGPGTRLTVT.

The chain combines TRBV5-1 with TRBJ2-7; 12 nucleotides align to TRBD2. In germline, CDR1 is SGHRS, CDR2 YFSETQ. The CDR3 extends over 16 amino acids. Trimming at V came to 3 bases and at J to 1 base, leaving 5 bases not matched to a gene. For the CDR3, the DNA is TGCGCCAGCAGCTCCTTCCTAGCGGGAGGGTCCTACGAGCAGTACTTC. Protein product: CASSSFLAGGSYEQYF. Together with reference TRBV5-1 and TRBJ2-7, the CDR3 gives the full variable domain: KAGVTQTPRYLIKTRGQQVTLSCSPISGHRSVSWYQQTPGQGLQFLFEYFSETQRNKGNFPGRFSGRQFSNSRSEMNVSTLELGDSALYLCASSSFLAGGSYEQYFGPGTRLTVT.

This chain's CDR3 is CASSTGQGLVEQYF. CDR3 sequence (DNA): TGTGCCAGCAGTACGGGACAGGGCCTTGTAGAGCAGTACTTC. This chain uses TRBV6-5 with TRBJ2-7, with 9 bases identical to TRBD1. V shed 5 bases, J shed 7 bases, and the junction held 9 bases outside the gene matches. This CDR3 comprises 14 residues. CDR1 and CDR2 from the germline V gene are MNHEY and SVGAGI.

The CDR3 DNA sequence: TGTGCCAGCTCACCGGGGGACCAAGAGACCCAGTACTTC. It yields the protein CASSPGDQETQYF. The rearrangement uses TRBV18 and TRBJ2-5; D possibly uses TRBD1 or TRBD2 (5 bases each). The V end lost 3 bases, the J end lost 0 bases, and 5 bases lay between the germline ends. In germline, CDR1 is KGHSH, CDR2 LQKENI. This CDR3 spans 13 amino acids.

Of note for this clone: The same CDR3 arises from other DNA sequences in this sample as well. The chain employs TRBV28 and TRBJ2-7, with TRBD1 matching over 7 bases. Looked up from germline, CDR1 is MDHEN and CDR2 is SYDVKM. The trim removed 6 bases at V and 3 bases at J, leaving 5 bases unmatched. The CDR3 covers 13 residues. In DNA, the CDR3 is TGTGCCAGCAGCCCCGGGACAGTCTACGAGCAGTACTTC. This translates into CASSPGTVYEQYF.

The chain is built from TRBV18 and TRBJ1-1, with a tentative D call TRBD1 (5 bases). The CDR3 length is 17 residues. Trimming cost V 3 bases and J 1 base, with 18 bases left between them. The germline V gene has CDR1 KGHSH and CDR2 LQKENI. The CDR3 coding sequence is TGTGCCAGCTCACCGAGACAGTTTACGACCCCGAACACTGAAGCTTTCTTT. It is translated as CASSPRQFTTPNTEAFF.

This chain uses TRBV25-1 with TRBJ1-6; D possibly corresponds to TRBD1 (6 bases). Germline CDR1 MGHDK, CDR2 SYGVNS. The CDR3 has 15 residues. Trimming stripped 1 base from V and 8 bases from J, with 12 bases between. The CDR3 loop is CASSEFQGNHSPLHF. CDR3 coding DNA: TGTGCCAGCAGTGAATTTCAGGGGAACCATTCACCCCTCCACTTT.

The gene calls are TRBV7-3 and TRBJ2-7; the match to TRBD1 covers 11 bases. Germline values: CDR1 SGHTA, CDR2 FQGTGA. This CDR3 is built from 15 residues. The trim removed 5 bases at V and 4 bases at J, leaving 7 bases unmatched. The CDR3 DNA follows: TGTGCCAGCAGCCAACGGACAGGGGGCATATACGAGCAGTACTTC. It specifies CASSQRTGGIYEQYF. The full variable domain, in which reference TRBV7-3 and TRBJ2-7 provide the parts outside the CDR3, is GAGVSQTPSNKVTEKGKYVELRCDPISGHTALYWYRQSLGQGPEFLIYFQGTGAADDSGLPNDRFFAVRPEGSVSTLKIQRTERGDSAVYLCASSQRTGGIYEQYFGPGTRLTVT.

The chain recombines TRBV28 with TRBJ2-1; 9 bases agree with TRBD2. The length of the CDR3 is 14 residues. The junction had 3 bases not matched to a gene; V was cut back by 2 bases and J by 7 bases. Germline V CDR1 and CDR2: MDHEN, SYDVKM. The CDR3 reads CASSLAGGINEQFF. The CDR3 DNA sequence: TGTGCCAGCAGTTTAGCGGGAGGGATTAATGAGCAGTTCTTC.

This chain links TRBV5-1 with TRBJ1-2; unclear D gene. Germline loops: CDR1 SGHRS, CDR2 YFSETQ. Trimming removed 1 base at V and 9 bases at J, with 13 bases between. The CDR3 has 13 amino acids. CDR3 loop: CASSLTWVSSYTF. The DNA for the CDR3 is TGCGCCAGCAGCTTGACCTGGGTATCTAGCTACACCTTC.

The chain's CDR3 is CASSSLGGGDEQFF. In DNA form, the CDR3 reads TGTGCCAGCAGTTCTCTAGGCGGGGGAGATGAGCAGTTCTTC. The V call is TRBV7-3, the J call TRBJ2-1; 7 positions agree with TRBD2. Germline CDR1 and CDR2: SGHTA and FQGTGA. There are 14 residues in the CDR3. Trimming at V came to 6 bases and at J to 8 bases, leaving 10 bases not matched to a gene.

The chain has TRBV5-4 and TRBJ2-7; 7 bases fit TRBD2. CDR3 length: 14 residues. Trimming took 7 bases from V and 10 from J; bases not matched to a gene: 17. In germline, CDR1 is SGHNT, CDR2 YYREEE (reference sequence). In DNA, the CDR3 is TGTGCCAGCGCAAGGGGCGGGAGTCTTCCCAGTCAGTACTTC. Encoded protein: CASARGGSLPSQYF.

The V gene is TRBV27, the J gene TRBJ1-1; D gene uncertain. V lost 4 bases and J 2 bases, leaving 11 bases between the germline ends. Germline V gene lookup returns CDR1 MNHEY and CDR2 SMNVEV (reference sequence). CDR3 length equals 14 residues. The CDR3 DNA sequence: TGTGCCAGCAGTTCAGTACACGTTAACACTGAAGCTTTCTTT. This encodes CASSSVHVNTEAFF.

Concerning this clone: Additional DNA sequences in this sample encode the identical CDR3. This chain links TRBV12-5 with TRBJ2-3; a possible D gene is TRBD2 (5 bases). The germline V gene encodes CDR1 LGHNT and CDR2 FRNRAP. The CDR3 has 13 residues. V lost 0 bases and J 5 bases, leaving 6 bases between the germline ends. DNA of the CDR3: TGTGCTAGTGGTTTGGTACGGGGAGATACGCAGTATTTT. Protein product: CASGLVRGDTQYF.

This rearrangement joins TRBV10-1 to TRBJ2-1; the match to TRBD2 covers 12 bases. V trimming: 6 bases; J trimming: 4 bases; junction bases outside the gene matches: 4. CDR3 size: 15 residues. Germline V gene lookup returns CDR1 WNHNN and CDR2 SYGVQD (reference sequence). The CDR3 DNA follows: TGCGCCAGCAGCAGACTAGCGGGAGAGTACAATGAGCAGTTCTTC. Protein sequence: CASSRLAGEYNEQFF.

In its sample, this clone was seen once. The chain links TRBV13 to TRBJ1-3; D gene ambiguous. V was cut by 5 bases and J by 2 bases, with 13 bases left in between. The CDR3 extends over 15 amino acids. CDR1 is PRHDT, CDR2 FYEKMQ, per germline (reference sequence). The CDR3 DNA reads TGTGCCAGCAGCCTTCCCAACGGCACTGGAAACACCATATATTTT. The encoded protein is CASSLPNGTGNTIYF.

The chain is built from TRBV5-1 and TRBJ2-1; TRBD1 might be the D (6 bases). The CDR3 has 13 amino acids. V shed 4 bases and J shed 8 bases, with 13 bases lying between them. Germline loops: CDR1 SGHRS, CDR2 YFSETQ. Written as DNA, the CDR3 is TGCGCCAGCAGCCCAGGGGATCGTGATGAGCAGTTCTTC. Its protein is CASSPGDRDEQFF.

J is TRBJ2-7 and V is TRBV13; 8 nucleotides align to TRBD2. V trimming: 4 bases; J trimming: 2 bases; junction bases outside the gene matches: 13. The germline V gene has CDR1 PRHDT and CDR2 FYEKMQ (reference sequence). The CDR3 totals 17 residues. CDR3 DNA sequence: TGTGCCAGCAGCTCCGGGGGGGGAGCGGAGATTACCTACGAGCAGTACTTC. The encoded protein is CASSSGGGAEITYEQYF.